This TCR beta chain was retrieved from a study of T cell responses to AZD1222 COVID-19 vaccine. Germline V lookup: CDR1 MGHRA, CDR2 YSYEKL. Trimming removed 4 bases at V and 4 bases at J, with 11 bases between. The CDR3 spans 13 residues. Profiled with immunoSEQ multiplex PCR; TCRdb holds only in-frame clones, not every one. Of about 54,000 clones listed, around 90% are singletons. The chain has TRBV4-1 and TRBJ2-7, with TRBD1 as a possible D gene (6 bases). The sequence came from an adult in good health. The material was peripheral blood, obtained on day 0 of AZD1222 vaccination. CDR3 DNA: TGCGCCAGCAGCCGGACAGAGTTGTACGAGCAGTACTTC. Its translation: CASSRTELYEQYF.